A selection of T cell receptor beta chains follows, all from one sample in a study of identical twins. MiXCR was run by TCRdb on the 5' RACE reads, yielding one entry per CDR3 protein. The sample contains 300,000 to 400,000 distinct CDR3 sequences, roughly an eighth of which appear only once. Separately, the same data were catalogued under a study of yellow fever vaccine responses in identical twins.

The sequenced sample was CD8+ T cells sorted from blood. All receptors derive from a young woman in good health. Each CDR3 is given with its conserved first and last residue. D genes are given only for firm matches. Rows may omit the clone size; those that give it use once, few, many or a size class.

>TRBJ1-2|-|-|TRBV2
CASSEETNFYGYTF
TGTGCCAGCAGTGAAGAGACAAATTTTTATGGCTACACCTTC
>TRBJ2-1|-|-|TRBV13
CASSSETGAYNEQFF
TGTGCCAGCAGTTCAGAGACAGGCGCCTACAATGAGCAGTTCTTC
>TRBJ2-3|-|-|TRBV7-6
CASSLEGGTSADTQYF
TGTGCCAGCAGCTTAGAGGGGGGGACATCGGCAGATACGCAGTATTTT
>TRBJ2-1|-|TRBD2|TRBV6-1
CASSEGGGGHNEQFF
TGTGCCAGCAGTGAAGGGGGGGGAGGTCACAATGAGCAGTTCTTC
>TRBJ1-1|few|-|TRBV9
CASSTRTEAFF
TGTGCCAGCAGCACCCGCACTGAAGCTTTCTTT
>TRBJ2-6|few|TRBD1|TRBV28
CASSPRDRGLSGANVLTF
TGTGCCAGCAGTCCCCGGGACAGGGGTTTATCTGGGGCCAACGTCCTGACTTTC
>TRBJ2-1|-|-|TRBV9
CASSVGGYNNEQFF
TGTGCCAGCAGCGTAGGTGGCTATAACAATGAGCAGTTCTTC
>TRBJ2-4|-|-|TRBV9
CASSADRGPENIQYF
TGTGCCAGCAGCGCCGACCGGGGGCCCGAAAACATTCAGTACTTC
>TRBJ2-5|-|-|TRBV4-1
CASSQVGGGQETQYF
TGCGCCAGCAGCCAAGTTGGGGGCGGTCAAGAGACCCAGTACTTC
>TRBJ2-1|-|-|TRBV19
CASSISPSFYNEQFF
TGTGCCAGTAGTATAAGTCCTTCCTTTTACAATGAGCAGTTCTTC
>TRBJ2-7|-|TRBD1|TRBV29-1
CSVEGTGLYEQYF
TGCAGCGTTGAAGGGACAGGACTCTACGAGCAGTACTTC
>TRBJ2-2|few|TRBD1|TRBV6-1
CASSTGGGTGELFF
TGTGCCAGCAGTACAGGGGGCGGAACCGGGGAGCTGTTTTTT
>TRBJ1-1|few|-|TRBV6-4
CASSASTGTHTEAFF
TGTGCCAGCAGTGCCTCGACAGGAACTCACACTGAAGCTTTCTTT
>TRBJ2-2|many|-|TRBV5-1
CASSPRGTDYTGELFF
TGCGCCAGCAGCCCCCGGGGGACAGACTACACCGGGGAGCTGTTTTTT
>TRBJ2-3|few|-|TRBV12-3/TRBV12-4
CATDTQYF
TGTGCCACAGATACGCAGTATTTT
>TRBJ2-2|-|TRBD2|TRBV4-1
CASSPSTAGGLGGELFF
TGCGCCAGCAGCCCAAGTACAGCGGGGGGGCTCGGCGGGGAGCTGTTTTTT
>TRBJ1-1|-|-|TRBV29-1
CSVETDGAIAFF
TGCAGCGTTGAAACGGACGGAGCAATAGCTTTCTTT
>TRBJ1-5|few|-|TRBV27
CASSPRGGRNQPQHF
TGTGCCAGCAGTCCCCGAGGGGGTCGCAATCAGCCCCAGCATTTT
>TRBJ2-1|few|TRBD2|TRBV28
CASSPSGGAPYNEQFF
TGTGCCAGCAGCCCTAGCGGGGGGGCCCCCTACAATGAGCAGTTCTTC
>TRBJ1-6|-|-|TRBV4-1
CASSQEANSPLHF
TGCGCCAGCAGCCAAGAGGCCAATTCACCCCTCCACTTT
>TRBJ1-2|-|-|TRBV2
CASSDGYGYIF
TGTGCCAGCAGCGATGGCTATGGCTACATCTTC
>TRBJ2-7|-|-|TRBV29-1
CSVGWGEEQYF
TGCAGCGTGGGTTGGGGGGAGGAGCAGTACTTC
>TRBJ1-6|-|-|TRBV6-1
CASSPEDAGRQDSPLHF
TGTGCCAGCAGCCCAGAGGACGCAGGGAGGCAGGATTCACCCCTCCACTTT
>TRBJ2-1|many|-|TRBV12-5
CAPPRGSYNEQFF
TGTGCCCCCCCTAGAGGGTCCTACAATGAGCAGTTCTTC
>TRBJ2-5|-|-|TRBV27
CASSRSGETQYF
TGTGCCAGCAGTAGGAGCGGCGAGACCCAGTACTTC
>TRBJ2-1|few|-|TRBV7-9
CASSLDPFLNEQFF
TGTGCCAGCAGCTTAGATCCGTTTTTAAATGAGCAGTTCTTC
>TRBJ2-3|many|TRBD1|TRBV28
CASSLEGAADTQYF
TGTGCCAGCAGTTTAGAGGGGGCCGCAGATACGCAGTATTTT
>TRBJ2-3|-|-|TRBV10-2
CASSDELTDTQYF
TGCGCCAGCAGTGATGAGCTTACAGATACGCAGTATTTT
>TRBJ2-1|few|TRBD1|TRBV12-3/TRBV12-4
CASTSLTGQEGSYNEQFF
TGTGCCAGCACCTCACTTACGGGACAGGAAGGCTCCTACAATGAGCAGTTCTTC
>TRBJ1-1|many|-|TRBV9
CASLGGRNTEAFF
TGTGCCAGCCTAGGAGGGCGGAACACTGAAGCTTTCTTT
>TRBJ2-1|few|-|TRBV5-6
CASSAGWGEQFF
TGTGCCAGCAGCGCAGGGTGGGGTGAGCAGTTCTTC
>TRBJ2-7|few|TRBD1|TRBV7-9
CASSPSTGGYEQYF
TGTGCCAGCAGCCCATCCACAGGGGGCTACGAGCAGTACTTC
>TRBJ2-1|few|TRBD2|TRBV7-9
CASSPGTMGGEQFF
TGTGCCAGCAGCCCCGGGACTATGGGTGGAGAGCAGTTCTTC
>TRBJ2-1|many|-|TRBV29-1
CSVEGAWAAEQFF
TGCAGCGTTGAAGGTGCCTGGGCAGCGGAGCAGTTCTTC
>TRBJ2-5|-|TRBD2|TRBV27
CASSLRAGGPLETQYF
TGTGCCAGCAGTTTACGAGCGGGGGGGCCCTTAGAGACCCAGTACTTC
>TRBJ2-1|-|TRBD1|TRBV9
CASSVGDRVRFNEQFF
TGTGCCAGCAGCGTAGGGGACAGGGTGAGGTTCAATGAGCAGTTCTTC
>TRBJ2-5|many|TRBD2|TRBV15
CATTSGSETQYF
TGTGCCACCACTAGCGGGAGTGAGACCCAGTACTTC